The rows below give T cell receptor beta chains drawn from one sample of a study of T cell responses to AZD1222 COVID-19 vaccine. TCRdb keeps only in-frame clones here, not all; method: immunoSEQ multiplex PCR. The table lists about 130,000 clones, around 90% of them singletons. Here the sequenced sample was peripheral blood, taken on day 0 of AZD1222 vaccination. The receptors shown here come from an adult in good health. Each CDR3 is given with its conserved first and last residue. Fields, in order: clone size, J gene, D gene, V gene, CDR3 protein, CDR3 DNA. A D gene is named only where the DNA matches it firmly. Some rows mark clone size as missing; the rest say once, few, many or name a class of expanded clone.

. TRBJ1-1 . TRBV29-1 CSVAPGRPNTEAFF TGCAGCGTTGCCCCGGGGCGACCGAACACTGAAGCTTTCTTT
. TRBJ1-5 TRBD1 TRBV28 CASRLLPTGRHQPQHF TGTGCCAGCAGGCTCCTCCCGACAGGGAGGCATCAGCCCCAGCATTTT
. TRBJ2-1 . TRBV3-1/TRBV3-2 CASSQTGASYNEQFF TGTGCCAGCAGCCAAACGGGAGCGTCCTACAATGAGCAGTTCTTC
. TRBJ2-7 . TRBV4-1 CASSQLNGRGYEQYF TGCGCCAGCAGCCAATTAAACGGCAGGGGCTACGAGCAGTACTTC
. TRBJ1-6 TRBD1 TRBV30 CACELGTGLSPLHF TGTGCCTGCGAGCTCGGGACAGGGCTTTCACCCCTCCACTTT
. TRBJ2-5 TRBD2 TRBV5-1 CASRLAGGAETQYF TGCGCCAGCAGACTAGCGGGAGGAGCAGAGACCCAGTACTTC
. TRBJ1-2 . TRBV5-6 CASSAPGGDYGYTF TGTGCCAGCAGCGCCCCGGGGGGTGACTATGGCTACACCTTC
. TRBJ1-1 TRBD1 TRBV30 CAGRDRVGTEAFF TGTGCCGGACGGGACAGGGTAGGGACTGAAGCTTTCTTT
once TRBJ1-2 . TRBV19 CASSIQGGYTF TGTGCCAGTAGTATACAGGGTGGCTACACCTTC
few TRBJ1-1 . TRBV27 CASKREEEAFF TGTGCCAGCAAAAGAGAGGAGGAAGCTTTCTTT
few TRBJ1-6 . TRBV27 CASSPSTGPTLHF TGTGCCAGCAGTCCCAGTACTGGTCCGACCCTCCACTTT
. TRBJ1-2 . TRBV28 CASGPGTAYGYTF TGTGCCAGCGGCCCAGGGACGGCCTATGGCTACACCTTC
. TRBJ2-7 . TRBV29-1 CSVWGPGAHEQYF TGCAGCGTTTGGGGTCCAGGGGCCCACGAGCAGTACTTC
once TRBJ1-1 . TRBV5-6 CASSLKVNTEAFF TGTGCCAGCAGCTTGAAGGTGAACACTGAAGCTTTCTTT
few TRBJ2-1 TRBD1 TRBV18 CASSPGYDRGKFF TGTGCCAGCTCACCAGGCTACGACAGGGGGAAGTTCTTC
. TRBJ2-1 TRBD1 TRBV9 CASSPDGQADNEQFF TGTGCCAGCAGCCCCGACGGACAGGCAGACAATGAGCAGTTCTTC
. TRBJ1-6 . TRBV4-1 CASSQESGGIRSPLHF TGCGCCAGCAGCCAAGAATCGGGGGGCATACGGTCACCCCTCCACTTT
. TRBJ2-3 TRBD2 TRBV4-3 CASSQEASGGGNTDTQYF TGCGCCAGCAGCCAAGAGGCTAGCGGGGGGGGTAACACAGATACGCAGTATTTT
. TRBJ2-3 . TRBV4-3 CASSQRPDPTSTDTQYF TGCGCCAGCAGCCAGAGGCCCGATCCTACTAGCACAGATACGCAGTATTTT
. TRBJ2-1 . TRBV13 CASSLDLNNEQFF TGTGCCAGCAGCTTAGACTTAAACAATGAGCAGTTCTTC
. TRBJ1-5 . TRBV29-1 CSVRDGSNQPQHF TGCAGCGTGCGGGATGGCAGCAATCAGCCCCAGCATTTT
. TRBJ1-5 . TRBV6-5 CASKGGHKGDQPQHF TGTGCCAGTAAGGGGGGCCACAAAGGGGATCAGCCCCAGCATTTT
. TRBJ1-2 TRBD1 TRBV27 CASSFRTGTDINYGYTF TGTGCCAGCAGTTTTCGCACCGGGACAGACATTAACTATGGCTACACCTTC
. TRBJ2-7 . TRBV9 CASSVLDSEEQYF TGTGCCAGCAGCGTATTAGACTCCGAGGAGCAGTACTTC